This section outlines one TCR beta chain sequence together with its context. No antigen is known for it. MiXCR, applied by TCRdb to the reads, yields one record per CDR3 protein. The table shows nearly 700,000 distinct CDR3 sequences, with around 35% occurring only once. The entry originates in a study of T cell repertoires in cytomegalovirus infection. The CDR3 totals 15 residues. V lost 6 bases to trimming and J lost 4 bases, with 18 bases between them. Per germline, CDR1 LNHDA and CDR2 SQIVND (reference sequence). This receptor was obtained from a human donor in good health (CMV status not recorded). Some clones in this sample may be carry-over from other donors' samples. The V call is TRBV19, the J call TRBJ1-1; D unclear. The source was cultured PBMCs, collected from culture after CMV antigen stimulation. The CDR3 loop is CASSQYVRVPTEAFF. CDR3 nucleotides: TGTGCCAGTAGCCAGTATGTAAGGGTGCCCACTGAAGCTTTCTTT. Drawing the rest from reference TRBV19 and TRBJ1-1, the complete variable domain is DGGITQSPKYLFRKEGQNVTLSCEQNLNHDAMYWYRQDPGQGLRLIYYSQIVNDFQKGDIAEGYSVSREKKESFPLTVTSAQKNPTAFYLCASSQYVRVPTEAFFGQGTRLTVV.